The 5 T cell receptor beta chains in this list originate from one sample, sequenced in a study of long-term antiretroviral therapy in people with HIV. Version v3.0 of the immunoSEQ assay was performed at survey level. Generated by immunoSEQ multiplex PCR, the TCRdb table keeps only in-frame clones and is missing some. The sample lists roughly 19,000 clones, roughly 80% occurring once. Sequences were derived from unsorted PBMCs, sampled 0.6 years after starting antiretroviral therapy. All receptors come from a woman between 18 and 30 years old with HIV.

This clone came up once. V and J are TRBV20-1 and TRBJ2-1; D is undetermined. V was pared by 1 base and J by 9 bases, with 7 bases between. The CDR3 totals 11 residues. Germline assignment: CDR1 DFQATT and CDR2 SNEGSKA (reference sequence). The CDR3 sequence: CSARGWSEQFF. Written as DNA, the CDR3 is TGCAGTGCTAGAGGTTGGTCTGAGCAGTTCTTC.

The CDR3 DNA follows: TGCGCCAGCAGCCCGGGGCAGGGGGCCTCCTACGAGCAGTACTTC. Protein sequence: CASSPGQGASYEQYF. V gene TRBV10-1 combines with J gene TRBJ2-7; 8 bases fit TRBD1. Germline V gene lookup returns CDR1 WNHNN and CDR2 SYGVQD (reference sequence). V dropped 6 bases and J dropped 0; count of bases not matched to a gene: 7. This CDR3 spans 15 amino acids.

This chain uses TRBV7-3 with TRBJ2-3, with 11 positions matching TRBD1. The CDR3 length is 16 residues. Per germline, CDR1 SGHTA and CDR2 FQGTGA. Trimming cost V 5 bases and J 2 bases; bases outside gene matches: 6. The CDR3 loop reads CASSQGTGGATDTQYF. Written as DNA, the CDR3 is TGTGCCAGCAGCCAGGGGACAGGGGGAGCCACAGATACGCAGTATTTT.

This clone came up once. This chain links TRBV5-5 with TRBJ1-1; 7 nucleotides agree with TRBD1. Germline-derived CDR1 and CDR2 are SGHKS and YYEKEE (reference sequence). V shed 0 bases and J 4 bases; nucleotides not matched to a gene: 12. This CDR3 spans 17 amino acids. The CDR3 reads CASSLVTRQGKATEAFF. The CDR3 DNA is TGTGCCAGCAGCTTGGTTACGCGACAGGGAAAGGCCACTGAAGCTTTCTTT.

This chain joins TRBV27 and TRBJ1-5; D is undetermined. The germline V gene encodes CDR1 MNHEY and CDR2 SMNVEV (reference sequence). Trimming removed 7 bases from V and 2 bases from J, with 24 bases in between. This CDR3 comprises 18 residues. The CDR3 loop is CASNTPPEGAGGNQPQHF. The DNA for the CDR3 is TGTGCCAGCAATACCCCTCCGGAGGGAGCTGGGGGCAATCAGCCCCAGCATTTT.